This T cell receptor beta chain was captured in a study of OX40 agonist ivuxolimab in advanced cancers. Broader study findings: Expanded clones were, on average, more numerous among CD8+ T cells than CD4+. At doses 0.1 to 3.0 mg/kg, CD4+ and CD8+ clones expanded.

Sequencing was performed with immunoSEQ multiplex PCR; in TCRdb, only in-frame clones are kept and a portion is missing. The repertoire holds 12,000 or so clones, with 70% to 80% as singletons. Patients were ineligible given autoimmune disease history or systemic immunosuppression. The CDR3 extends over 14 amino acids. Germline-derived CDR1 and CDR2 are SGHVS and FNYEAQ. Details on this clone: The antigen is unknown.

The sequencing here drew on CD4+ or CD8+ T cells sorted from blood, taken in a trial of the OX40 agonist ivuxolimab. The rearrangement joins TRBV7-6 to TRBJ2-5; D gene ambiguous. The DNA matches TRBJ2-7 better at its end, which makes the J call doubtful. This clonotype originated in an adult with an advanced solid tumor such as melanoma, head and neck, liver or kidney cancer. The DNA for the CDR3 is TGTGCCAGCAGCTTAGTCGCTAACTCCTACGAGCAGTACTTC. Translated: CASSLVANSYEQYF.